This TCR beta chain was sequenced during a study of blood T cell repertoires in COVID-19. Whole-study context: Sites across the United States, Italy and Spain contributed samples from acute and convalescent COVID-19.

The J segment lost 6 bases and the V segment lost 5 bases, leaving 1 base of the junction unmatched. Germline-derived CDR1 and CDR2 are SNHLY and FYNNEI. The length of the CDR3 is 13 residues. Profiled with immunoSEQ multiplex PCR; TCRdb holds only in-frame clones, not every one. The table shows 100,000 or so clones, with around 90% occurring only once. The sample consisted of peripheral blood. This chain uses TRBV2 with TRBJ1-2, with TRBD1 matching over 12 bases. This receptor was obtained from a woman between 55 and 75 years old with acute or convalescent COVID-19. In DNA, the CDR3 is TGTGCCAGCAGTAGGGACAGGGGGCATGGCTACACCTTC. It is translated as CASSRDRGHGYTF.